The 20 T cell receptor beta chains presented below share a single source sample, sequenced in a study of response to subunit inactivated influenza vaccine. TCRdb re-called the RT-PCR reads with MiXCR, one entry per CDR3 protein. The sample shows approximately 730,000 distinct CDR3 sequences, roughly 13% of them seen only once. The sequences come from PBMCs from blood, collected roughly 15 days before vaccination. Source of these receptors: a man aged 50 to 59 who received an inactivated influenza vaccine.

In this sample, this clonotype turned up a few times. The rearrangement joins TRBV29-1 to TRBJ2-3, with 9 positions matching TRBD2. The CDR3 has 12 amino acids. Germline lookup yields CDR1 SQVTM and CDR2 ANQGSEA. V trimming: 2 bases; J trimming: 14 bases; junction bases outside the gene matches: 8. The CDR3 region is CSVETGGGGGYF. In nucleotides, the CDR3 is TGCAGCGTTGAAACTGGCGGGGGGGGTGGGTATTTT.

This rearrangement joins TRBV21-1 to TRBJ1-5; TRBD1, the table's D call, lacks a check against the DNA. TRBV21-1 is labeled a pseudogene. CDR3 length: 14 amino acids. This chain's CDR3 is CASSKEPGGQPQHF. Written as DNA, the CDR3 is TGTGCCAGCAGCAAAGAGCCTGGGGGACAGCCCCAGCATTTT.

This clonotype was seen a few times. V and J are TRBV7-2 and TRBJ1-6; 8 nucleotides match TRBD1. The CDR3 sequence is 14 residues long. Germline lookup yields CDR1 SGHTA and CDR2 FQGNSA. J was trimmed by 8 bases and V by 5 bases; bases with no gene match: 5. The CDR3: CASSPRGRDSPLHF. The CDR3 nucleotides read TGTGCCAGCAGCCCCAGGGGGCGGGATTCACCCCTCCACTTT.

Concerning this clonotype: This may stem from a read error, because a much larger clone lies one nucleotide away. This chain uses TRBV4-3 with TRBJ2-1; a possible D gene is TRBD1 (5 bases). The CDR3 totals 16 residues. The germline CDR1 and CDR2 sequences are LGHNA and YSLEER. The CDR3 region has the DNA TGCGCCAGCAGACAAGAAAGCGCGGCAGGGTTGGATGAGCAGTTCTTC. Translating it yields CASRQESAAGLDEQFF.

This clonotype was counted only a few times. CDR3 amino acids: CATSDLGGRAYNEQFF. The CDR3 DNA sequence: TGTGCCACCAGTGATTTAGGCGGGAGGGCTTACAATGAGCAGTTCTTC. The V and J genes are TRBV24-1 and TRBJ2-1; TRBD2 matches at 9 bases. CDR3 length equals 16 residues. The trim removed 1 base at V and 4 bases at J, leaving 4 bases unmatched. Germline CDR1 is KGHDR and CDR2 is SFDVKD.

This clonotype has at least ten counts. The chain employs TRBV6-5 and TRBJ2-1; 11 nucleotides align to TRBD2. This CDR3 has 17 amino acids. Per the germline V gene, CDR1 is MNHEY and CDR2 is SVGAGI. V lost 0 bases and J lost 4; bases outside the gene matches: 5. The CDR3 nucleotides are TGTGCCAGCAGTTACTCTCCTAGCGGGGGGATATACAATGAGCAGTTCTTC. Translated: CASSYSPSGGIYNEQFF.

This clonotype has a handful of counts. CDR3 in amino acids: CSARDVDRGRETQYF. The CDR3 nucleotides are TGCAGTGCTAGAGATGTCGACAGGGGGCGCGAGACCCAGTACTTC. The chain has TRBV20-1 and TRBJ2-5; 10 nucleotides agree with TRBD1. V shed 0 bases and J 5 bases; nucleotides not matched to a gene: 6. Looked up from germline, CDR1 is DFQATT and CDR2 is SNEGSKA (reference sequence). CDR3 length equals 15 residues.

The chain has TRBV6-2 or TRBV6-3 and TRBJ1-2, with 9 nucleotides matching TRBD1. CDR3 length: 18 amino acids. Trimming at V came to 6 bases and at J to 6 bases, leaving 20 bases not matched to a gene. Germline V gives CDR1 MNHEY, CDR2 SVGEGT. CDR3 region: CASSLTILGQGFKDGYTF. DNA for the CDR3: TGTGCCAGCAGCCTTACTATACTCGGACAGGGGTTTAAGGATGGCTACACCTTC.

This clonotype was counted at least ten times. This sequence joins TRBV3-1 and TRBJ1-6; unclear D gene. Per the germline V gene, CDR1 is LGHDT and CDR2 is YNNKEL (reference sequence). The CDR3 totals 11 residues. The V end lost 4 bases, the J end lost 14 bases, and 9 bases lay between the germline ends. This CDR3 reads CASSLKGTLHF. The CDR3, as DNA: TGTGCCAGCAGCCTTAAGGGAACCCTCCACTTT.

The J gene is TRBJ2-1, the V gene TRBV20-1; TRBD2 agrees at 13 bases. The CDR3 spans 17 residues. In germline, CDR1 is DFQATT, CDR2 SNEGSKA (reference sequence). The ends lost 3 bases at V and 4 bases at J; junction bases unmatched: 9. CDR3 in DNA: TGCAGTGCTAGGGCCTTACTAGCGGGGGGGCTTTACAATGAGCAGTTCTTC. This codes for CSARALLAGGLYNEQFF.

This clonotype was counted a few times. The gene calls are TRBV10-3 and TRBJ2-1, with unresolved D. The CDR3 has 17 amino acids. Germline loops: CDR1 ENHRY, CDR2 SYGVKD. Deletions cut 6 bases from V and 5 bases from J, with 23 bases between. In DNA, the CDR3 is TGTGCCATCAGCCAAACCCGGGCCCCCGACCTACACAATGAGCAGTTCTTC. Protein product: CAISQTRAPDLHNEQFF.

The chain uses TRBV28 and TRBJ2-1; TRBD2 aligns across 16 bases. The CDR3 totals 19 residues. V was clipped by 6 bases and J by 5 bases; unmatched bases: 13. The germline V gene encodes CDR1 MDHEN and CDR2 SYDVKM. CDR3 in DNA: TGTGCCAGCAGCCCCGGAGGGACTAGCGGGGGGGTTATCAACAATGAGCAGTTCTTC. Protein: CASSPGGTSGGVINNEQFF.

This clonotype has a handful of counts. J is TRBJ2-2 and V is TRBV7-3; 9 bases are shared with TRBD2. The CDR3 loop spans 18 amino acids. Germline V gives CDR1 SGHTA, CDR2 FQGTGA. Trimming at V came to 1 base and at J to 1 base, leaving 7 bases not matched to a gene. The CDR3 nucleotides read TGTGCCAGCAGCTTAATTGCGGGAGGGTCCGTGAACACCGGGGAGCTGTTTTTT. Its translation is CASSLIAGGSVNTGELFF. The entire variable domain, with the rest obtained from reference TRBV7-3 and TRBJ2-2, is as follows: GAGVSQTPSNKVTEKGKYVELRCDPISGHTALYWYRQSLGQGPEFLIYFQGTGAADDSGLPNDRFFAVRPEGSVSTLKIQRTERGDSAVYLCASSLIAGGSVNTGELFFGEGSRLTVL.

The chain joins TRBV27 to TRBJ2-1; no clear D gene. The V gene lost 4 bases and the J gene lost 0 bases, with 13 bases spanning the gap. CDR3 length: 16 amino acids. The germline gives CDR1 MNHEY, CDR2 SMNVEV (reference sequence). CDR3 DNA: TGTGCCAGCAGTTCCCCGATGGCTAGCTCCTACAATGAGCAGTTCTTC. Encoded protein: CASSSPMASSYNEQFF.

This clonotype was observed a handful of times. A junction boundary mismatches the germline segment, possibly from a read error. The V and J genes are TRBV4-3 and TRBJ2-7; 8 nucleotides line up with TRBD1. CDR3 length: 14 amino acids. Germline V gene data show CDR1 as LGHNA and CDR2 as YSLEER. CDR3 loop: CASSKEWTGYEQYF. Written as DNA, the CDR3 is TGCGCCAGCAGCAAAGAATGGACAGGGTACGAGCAGTACTTC.

The chain couples TRBV20-1 to TRBJ1-2, with TRBD1 matching over 11 bases. In germline, CDR1 is DFQATT, CDR2 SNEGSKA (reference sequence). The CDR3 spans 14 residues. The V gene end was trimmed by 6 bases and the J gene end by 8 bases; junction bases not matched to a gene: 11. Here the CDR3 reads CSANVPGQGEGYTF. For the CDR3, the DNA is TGCAGTGCAAATGTCCCGGGACAGGGGGAAGGCTACACCTTC.

The chain joins TRBV7-9 to TRBJ1-4; D unresolved. V lost 11 bases to trimming and J lost 12 bases, with 13 bases between them. This CDR3 is built from 10 residues. Per germline, CDR1 SEHNR and CDR2 FQNEAQ (reference sequence). Here the CDR3 DNA reads TGTGCCGTACTGGACGAAGAACTGTTTTTT. It codes for CAVLDEELFF. The variable domain in full, completed from reference TRBV7-9 and TRBJ1-4, reads DTGVSQNPRHKITKRGQNVTFRCDPISEHNRLYWYRQTLGQGPEFLTYFQNEAQLEKSRLLSDRFSAERPKGSFSTLEIQRTEQGDSAMYLCAVLDEELFFGSGTQLSVL.

CDR3 protein: CASSVKRGAGQETQYF. CDR3 DNA sequence: TGTGCCAGCAGTGTGAAGCGGGGGGCCGGCCAAGAGACCCAGTACTTC. The chain uses TRBV2 and TRBJ2-5; 9 positions agree with TRBD2. The germline CDR1 and CDR2 sequences are SNHLY and FYNNEI. This CDR3 region has 16 residues. The V segment lost 4 bases and the J segment 1 base; nucleotides outside the gene matches: 7.

This clonotype was observed a handful of times. The genes are TRBV11-2 and TRBJ2-3; D remains unclear. Germline V gives CDR1 SGHAT, CDR2 FQNNGV. Trimming shortened V by 0 bases and J by 2 bases, and 12 bases separated the two germline ends. The CDR3 loop spans 16 amino acids. The CDR3 loop reads CASSLEAVLITDTQYF. The CDR3 DNA follows: TGTGCCAGCAGCTTAGAGGCAGTACTAATCACAGATACGCAGTATTTT.

The V call is TRBV4-1, the J call TRBJ2-1; the match to TRBD2 covers 10 bases. V dropped 3 bases and J dropped 1; count of bases not matched to a gene: 3. This CDR3 comprises 16 residues. Germline-derived CDR1 and CDR2 are MGHRA and YSYEKL. The CDR3 coding sequence is TGCGCCAGCAGCCAGGGACTAGCGACGTCCTACAATGAGCAGTTCTTC. Translated: CASSQGLATSYNEQFF.